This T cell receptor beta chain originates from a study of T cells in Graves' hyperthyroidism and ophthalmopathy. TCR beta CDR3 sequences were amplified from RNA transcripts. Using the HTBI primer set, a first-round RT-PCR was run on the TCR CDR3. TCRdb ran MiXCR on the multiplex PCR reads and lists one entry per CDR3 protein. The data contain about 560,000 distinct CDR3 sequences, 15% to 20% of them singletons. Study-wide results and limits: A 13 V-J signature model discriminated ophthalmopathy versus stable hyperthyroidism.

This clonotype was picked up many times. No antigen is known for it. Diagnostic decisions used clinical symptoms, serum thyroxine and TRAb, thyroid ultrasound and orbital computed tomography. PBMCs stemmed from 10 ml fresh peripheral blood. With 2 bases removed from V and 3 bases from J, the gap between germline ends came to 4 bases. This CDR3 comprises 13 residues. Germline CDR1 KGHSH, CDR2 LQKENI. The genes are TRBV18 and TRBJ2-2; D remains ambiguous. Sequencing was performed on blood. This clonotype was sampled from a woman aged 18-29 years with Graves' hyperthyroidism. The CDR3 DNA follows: TGTGCCAGCTCACCATTGGACACCGGGGAGCTGTTTTTT. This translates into CASSPLDTGELFF.